This T cell receptor (beta chain) is from a study of neurological immune-mediated disorders. General study results and limits: None of the CDR3 amino acid sequences of expanded clones recurred across subjects, suggesting private repertoires in all groups.

By sample share, this clonotype is medium-sized. No antigen is known for it. With 10-nucleotide random UMIs, 5'RACE was used to make the cDNA. TCRdb processed the 5' RACE reads anew with MiXCR; each CDR3 protein has one entry. The repertoire holds about 50,000 distinct CDR3 sequences, with under 13% as singletons. The unsorted libraries originated from 2 million PBMCs that had been stored at -80 C. CDR1 is MDHEN, CDR2 SYDVKM, per germline. This CDR3 spans 11 amino acids. Trimming took 4 bases from V and 7 from J, leaving 7 bases between them. This clonotype originated in a man between 65 and 85 years old with HTLV-1-associated myelopathy (HAM/TSP). Material for sequencing was PBMCs. The V gene is TRBV28, the J gene TRBJ1-1; D remains ambiguous. The CDR3 reads CASSSSIEAFF. The CDR3 nucleotides are TGTGCCAGCAGTTCCAGCATTGAAGCTTTCTTT.